The next 14 T cell receptor beta chains were all read from a single sample in a study of CD8 T cells in ankylosing spondylitis. Their cognate antigens are unknown. Overall study findings and caveats: Roughly eight highly homologous variants made up a TCR beta motif that seemed to typify ankylosing spondylitis blood.

From the 5' RACE reads, TCRdb called clonotypes with MiXCR, one entry per CDR3 protein. Here the sample spans approximately 540,000 distinct CDR3 sequences, more than 9.5% being singletons. Material: blood, either unsorted or a sorted T cell fraction (not recorded which). Receptors originate from a male donor with ankylosing spondylitis.

The chain links TRBV20-1 to TRBJ1-5; D is unresolved. CDR1 DFQATT and CDR2 SNEGSKA come from the germline V gene (reference sequence). This CDR3 is 13 amino acids long. V dropped 1 base and J dropped 2 bases, with 6 bases sitting between them. The CDR3 protein is CSARVLGNQPQHF. Here the CDR3 DNA reads TGCAGTGCTAGAGTTTTGGGCAATCAGCCCCAGCATTTT.

The chain employs TRBV12-3 or TRBV12-4 and TRBJ2-7, with TRBD1 matching over 8 bases. CDR3 length: 14 residues. The junction had 6 bases not matched to a gene; V was cut back by 5 bases and J by 3 bases. The CDR3 loop reads CASSKTGDYYEQYF. CDR3 nucleotides: TGTGCCAGCAGTAAGACAGGGGATTACTACGAGCAGTACTTC.

The chain combines TRBV19 with TRBJ1-1; TRBD1 aligns across 7 bases. Per germline, CDR1 LNHDA and CDR2 SQIVND (reference sequence). J was trimmed by 5 bases and V by 8 bases; bases with no gene match: 11. This CDR3 spans 14 amino acids. The CDR3 reads CASHQAGGGTEAFF. In nucleotides, the CDR3 is TGTGCCAGTCATCAGGCAGGGGGAGGAACTGAAGCTTTCTTT.

The sample holds a few counts of this clonotype. V is TRBV24-1 and J is TRBJ2-2; TRBD1 is a possible D gene (6 bases). The CDR3 runs 16 residues. V lost 5 bases, J lost 0 bases, and 12 bases lay in between. Germline V gives CDR1 KGHDR, CDR2 SFDVKD. CDR3: CATSGQEGSNTGELFF. CDR3 nucleotide sequence: TGTGCCACCAGTGGACAGGAAGGGTCGAACACCGGGGAGCTGTTTTTT.

The table lists this clonotype with many counts. This chain joins TRBV12-3 or TRBV12-4 and TRBJ2-4; TRBD2 matches at 10 bases. V trimming: 7 bases; J trimming: 5 bases; junction bases outside the gene matches: 11. This CDR3 spans 16 amino acids. The CDR3 DNA is TGTGCCAGCACCTTGGGAGCGGGAGGGCCCCAAAACATTCAGTACTTC. Amino acids: CASTLGAGGPQNIQYF.

V gene TRBV27 combines with J gene TRBJ2-7, with D perhaps TRBD1 (6 bases). CDR3 length equals 12 residues. Trimming stripped 4 bases from V and 6 bases from J, with 10 bases between. Germline values: CDR1 MNHEY, CDR2 SMNVEV (reference sequence). The CDR3 here is CASSSGQSEQYF. The CDR3 DNA reads as TGTGCCAGCAGTTCCGGACAGAGCGAGCAGTACTTC.

The J gene is TRBJ1-5, the V gene TRBV5-1; 8 bases map to TRBD1. Looked up from germline, CDR1 is SGHRS and CDR2 is YFSETQ. V gave up 4 bases and J gave up 5 bases; unmatched junction bases: 8. The CDR3 sequence is 15 residues long. CDR3 nucleotide sequence: TGCGCCAGCAGCCAAACCGGGACAGGCGATCAGCCCCAGCATTTT. It specifies CASSQTGTGDQPQHF.

This chain connects TRBV15 to TRBJ1-6, with D possibly TRBD1 on 5 matching bases. The CDR3 has 15 amino acids. The germline gives CDR1 LNHNV, CDR2 YYDKDF (reference sequence). Trimming cost V 0 bases and J 9 bases, with 12 bases left between them. CDR3 amino acids: CATSRDKGDSSPLHF. For the CDR3, the DNA is TGTGCCACCAGCAGAGACAAAGGGGATAGTTCACCCCTCCACTTT.

Of note for this clonotype: One end of the junction fails to match germline, which may point to a read error. The chain joins TRBV5-1 to TRBJ2-1, with a possible D match to TRBD1 (5 bases). The CDR3 spans 16 residues. Per germline, CDR1 SGHRS and CDR2 YFSETQ. CDR3 nucleotide sequence: TGCGGCAGCAGCTTGTTGAGGACACCGATAGGCAATGAGCAGTTCTTC. It specifies CGSSLLRTPIGNEQFF.

This clonotype was recorded many times. J is TRBJ2-3 and V is TRBV11-2, with D perhaps given as TRBD1 or TRBD2 (6 bases each). Germline loops: CDR1 SGHAT, CDR2 FQNNGV. The germline V and J ends were trimmed by 6 bases and 8 bases, with 18 bases remaining between them. The CDR3 sequence is 14 residues long. This CDR3 reads CASRLGGIKGTQYF. The DNA of the CDR3 is TGTGCCAGCAGGCTCGGGGGCATTAAGGGTACGCAGTATTTT.

The V gene is TRBV3-1, the J gene TRBJ2-1; 13 bases align to TRBD2. The CDR3 runs to 15 residues. Germline lookup yields CDR1 LGHDT and CDR2 YNNKEL (reference sequence). J was trimmed by 7 bases and V by 6 bases; bases with no gene match: 6. This CDR3 reads CASRRLAGGENEQFF. The CDR3 DNA is TGTGCCAGCAGGCGACTAGCGGGAGGCGAGAATGAGCAGTTCTTC.

There are many counts of this clonotype. V usage is TRBV18 and J usage is TRBJ1-5, with D unresolved. The CDR3 spans 12 residues. V shed 5 bases and J shed 4 bases, with 6 bases lying between them. Germline CDR1 KGHSH, CDR2 LQKENI. CDR3 region: CASSSRNQPQHF. CDR3 nucleotide sequence: TGTGCCAGCTCAAGCCGTAATCAGCCCCAGCATTTT.

There are a few counts of this clonotype. This chain joins TRBV11-2 and TRBJ2-2, with D perhaps matching TRBD1 or TRBD2 (6 bases each). The CDR3 loop spans 18 amino acids. The ends were cut back, 3 bases at V and 0 bases at J, with 17 bases in the middle. Germline CDR1 reads SGHAT; CDR2 reads FQNNGV. CDR3 loop: CASSFILGGLSNTGELFF. The CDR3 DNA reads as TGTGCCAGCAGCTTCATTCTAGGGGGGCTTTCGAACACCGGGGAGCTGTTTTTT.

The chain is built from TRBV10-3 and TRBJ2-1; no clear D. V lost 3 bases and J lost 8, with 8 bases in between. Germline CDR1 reads ENHRY; CDR2 reads SYGVKD. The length of the CDR3 is 12 residues. In DNA form, the CDR3 reads TGTGCCATCAGTGATTTGGGCTATGAGCAGTTCTTC. It encodes CAISDLGYEQFF.